The entry below describes one T cell receptor (beta chain). Its specificity is not known. The sample is drawn from a study of cytomegalovirus exposure and HLA in healthy donors. For the study at large: It was reported in a later analysis that the same platform had been used for the 120 validation repertoires as for the roughly 700 first-cohort repertoires. Whole-study findings and limits: TCR clusters originating in the first cohort tended to co-occur in the 100 to 150 validation repertoires, according to a later analysis. Reports described diagnosis of cytomegalovirus status by the classifier as highly specific and sensitive.

Germline V gene sequence: CDR1 LNHDA, CDR2 SQIVND (reference sequence). With 6 bases clipped from V and 8 bases from J, the junction kept 5 bases outside the gene matches. The CDR3 sequence is 13 residues long. Produced via immunoSEQ multiplex PCR; TCRdb's table is partial and in-frame only. The table lists approximately 140,000 clones, approximately 86% of them singletons. The sequence was collected from a man aged 18-30 years in good health and CMV-seropositive. The genes are TRBV19 and TRBJ1-4; 8 nucleotides align to TRBD1. Input material: PBMCs. CDR3 loop: CASRQGAWEKLFF. The CDR3 DNA follows: TGTGCCAGTAGGCAGGGGGCGTGGGAAAAACTGTTTTTT.